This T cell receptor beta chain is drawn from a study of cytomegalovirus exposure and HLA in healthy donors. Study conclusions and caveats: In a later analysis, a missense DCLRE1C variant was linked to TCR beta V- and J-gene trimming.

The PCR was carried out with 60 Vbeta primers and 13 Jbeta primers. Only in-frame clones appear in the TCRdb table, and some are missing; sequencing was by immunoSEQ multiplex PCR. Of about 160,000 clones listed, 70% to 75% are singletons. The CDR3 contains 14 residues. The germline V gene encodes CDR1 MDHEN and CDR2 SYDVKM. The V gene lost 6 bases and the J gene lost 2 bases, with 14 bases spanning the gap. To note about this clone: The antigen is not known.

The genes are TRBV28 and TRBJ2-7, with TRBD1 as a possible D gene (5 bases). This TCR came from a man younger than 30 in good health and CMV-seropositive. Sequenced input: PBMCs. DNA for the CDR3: TGTGCCAGCAGCTCGAGGCAGGGCGCCTACGAGCAGTACGTC. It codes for CASSSRQGAYEQYV.